Presented here are 28 T cell receptor beta chains from one specimen sequenced in a study of cytomegalovirus exposure and HLA in healthy donors. The PCR was carried out with 60 Vbeta primers and 13 Jbeta primers. Assay used: immunoSEQ multiplex PCR; TCRdb lists only in-frame clones, some missing. The sample records 30,000 to 45,000 clones, 75% to 85% being singletons. The material sequenced was PBMCs. The receptor source for this set is a woman aged 40 to 50 in good health and CMV-seronegative.

V usage is TRBV15 and J usage is TRBJ2-5; 11 bases fit TRBD2. V was pared by 3 bases and J by 5 bases, with 2 bases of the junction left unmatched. From germline, CDR1 is LNHNV and CDR2 YYDKDF (reference sequence). CDR3 length equals 14 residues. CDR3 in amino acids: CATSRGLAVETQYF. CDR3 DNA sequence: TGTGCCACCAGCAGGGGACTAGCGGTGGAGACCCAGTACTTC. The variable domain in full, with the rest retrieved from reference TRBV15 and TRBJ2-5, is DAMVIQNPRYQVTQFGKPVTLSCSQTLNHNVMYWYQQKSSQAPKLLFHYYDKDFNNEADTPDNFQSRRPNTSFCFLDIRSPGLGDTAMYLCATSRGLAVETQYFGPGTRLLVL.

The chain carries TRBV5-4 and TRBJ1-6; 7 bases are shared with TRBD1. V lost 3 bases and J lost 7; bases outside the gene matches: 10. The CDR3 runs 16 residues. Germline lookup yields CDR1 SGHNT and CDR2 YYREEE (reference sequence). CDR3 coding DNA: TGTGCCAGCAGCTGGGACAGCCACACCGCCAATTCACCCCTCCACTTT. Translating it yields CASSWDSHTANSPLHF.

This sequence joins TRBV7-8 and TRBJ2-1; 11 bases align to TRBD2. Germline V gene lookup returns CDR1 SGHVS and CDR2 FQNEAQ. The length of the CDR3 is 16 residues. Losses at the gene ends were 5 bases for V and 9 bases for J; bases not matched to a gene: 12. In DNA form, the CDR3 reads TGTGCCAGCAGCCTCCTTCCTAGCGGGGGGCGTAGTGAGCAGTTCTTC. This codes for CASSLLPSGGRSEQFF.

V usage is TRBV5-8 and J usage is TRBJ2-1; D might be TRBD1 (6 bases). The CDR3 runs 16 residues. Germline assignment: CDR1 SGHTS and CDR2 YDEGEE. Trimming left V 5 bases short and J 5 bases short, with 20 bases between. The CDR3 DNA sequence: TGTGCCAGCAGGAGGCCGGGACAACGCATTAACAATGAGCAGTTCTTC. This translates into CASRRPGQRINNEQFF. The complete variable domain, with remaining parts taken from reference TRBV5-8 and TRBJ2-1, reads EAGVTQSPTHLIKTRGQQATLRCSPISGHTSVYWYQQALGLGLQFLLWYDEGEERNRGNFPPRFSGRQFPNYSSELNVNALELEDSALYLCASRRPGQRINNEQFFGPGTRLTVL.

In its sample, this clone was seen a few times. V is TRBV2 and J is TRBJ2-7; no definite D call. Germline V gene sequence: CDR1 SNHLY, CDR2 FYNNEI. The length of the CDR3 is 11 residues. The V end lost 1 base, the J end lost 7 bases, and 5 bases lay between the germline ends. This chain's CDR3 is CASSEVREQYF. In DNA form, the CDR3 reads TGTGCCAGCAGTGAAGTTAGAGAGCAGTACTTC. The variable domain in full, with the rest retrieved from reference TRBV2 and TRBJ2-7, is EPEVTQTPSHQVTQMGQEVILRCVPISNHLYFYWYRQILGQKVEFLVSFYNNEISEKSEIFDDQFSVERPDGSNFTLKIRSTKLEDSAMYFCASSEVREQYFGPGTRLTVT.

In this sample, this clone turned up a few times. This rearrangement joins TRBV6-4 to TRBJ2-3; the match to TRBD2 covers 12 bases. The CDR3 contains 17 residues. V trimming: 3 bases; J trimming: 1 base; junction bases outside the gene matches: 5. Germline CDR1 reads MRHNA; CDR2 reads SNTAGT. The CDR3 DNA sequence: TGTGCCAGCAGTGAGGAGACTAGCGGGGGCGGCACAGATACGCAGTATTTT. Amino acid sequence: CASSEETSGGGTDTQYF.

This clone showed up just a few times. The genes are TRBV4-3 and TRBJ2-5; TRBD1 is a possible D gene (5 bases). Between the trimmed V and J ends, which lost 2 bases and 0 bases, there was a span of 7 bases. The CDR3 is 14 amino acids. Germline V gene data show CDR1 as LGHNA and CDR2 as YSLEER. CDR3 DNA: TGCGCCAGCAGCCAATTCAGGGACCAAGAGACCCAGTACTTC. Translation: CASSQFRDQETQYF.

The gene calls are TRBV6-6 and TRBJ1-2, with D maybe TRBD1 (5 bases). The CDR3 sequence is 12 residues long. Germline V gene sequence: CDR1 MNHNY, CDR2 SVGAGI (reference sequence). Trimming shortened V by 8 bases and J by 8 bases, and 15 bases separated the two germline ends. The CDR3 here is CASGGTVGGYTF. The CDR3 DNA follows: TGTGCCAGCGGGGGGACCGTGGGAGGCTACACCTTC.

The rearrangement uses TRBV7-2 and TRBJ1-2; D is uncertain. Germline assignment: CDR1 SGHTA and CDR2 FQGNSA. The CDR3 covers 16 residues. Trimming removed 0 bases from V and 2 bases from J, with 13 bases in between. DNA for the CDR3: TGTGCCAGCAGCTTAGCGTATTTGGCCGGGAACTATGGCTACACCTTC. Protein sequence: CASSLAYLAGNYGYTF.

This chain uses TRBV5-1 with TRBJ1-4, with 7 bases aligning to TRBD1. Germline CDR1 SGHRS, CDR2 YFSETQ. The CDR3 length is 15 residues. After removal of 3 bases from V and 6 bases from J, the junction contained 8 bases not matched to a gene. In nucleotides, the CDR3 is TGCGCCAGCAGCTACCGGACAGGCACGGATGAAAAACTGTTTTTT. Protein sequence: CASSYRTGTDEKLFF.

This chain uses TRBV6-1 with TRBJ2-7, with a tentative D call TRBD2 (5 bases). This CDR3 region has 15 residues. CDR1 and CDR2 (germline): MNHNS, SASEGT. V was pared by 9 bases and J by 5 bases, with 23 bases between. Here the CDR3 DNA reads TGTGCCAGTGTCCGTTACTCGAGGGAGTCGAACGAGCAGTACTTC. This sequence encodes CASVRYSRESNEQYF.

CDR3 DNA sequence: TGCGCCAGCAGCCGAGTGGTCCGGAACACTGAAGCTTTCTTT. Protein: CASSRVVRNTEAFF. This chain links TRBV4-1 with TRBJ1-1, with D unresolved. V lost 4 bases and J 1 base, leaving 10 bases between the germline ends. Looked up from germline, CDR1 is MGHRA and CDR2 is YSYEKL. This CDR3 has 14 amino acids.

This clone was seen just once. This sequence joins TRBV28 and TRBJ1-5, with a possible D match to TRBD1 (6 bases). CDR1 is MDHEN and CDR2 is SYDVKM in the germline V gene. Trimming left V 7 bases short and J 12 bases short, with 19 bases between. The length of the CDR3 is 13 residues. CDR3 protein: CASTIPQGELQHF. CDR3 DNA: TGTGCCAGCACCATACCACAGGGTGAGCTCCAGCATTTT.

This clone was picked up a small number of times. The gene calls are TRBV4-1 and TRBJ2-1; D gene uncertain. V shed 3 bases and J shed 9 bases, with 6 bases lying between them. The CDR3 length is 11 residues. Per the germline V gene, CDR1 is MGHRA and CDR2 is YSYEKL. CDR3 sequence: CASSQNSEQFF. The DNA for the CDR3 is TGCGCCAGCAGCCAGAACAGTGAGCAGTTCTTC.

This chain joins TRBV5-3 and TRBJ2-7; D might be TRBD2 (6 bases). TRBV5-3 belongs to the ORF category, with a function that is uncertain. The CDR3 runs 17 residues. V lost 7 bases and J 1 base, leaving 24 bases between the germline ends. The CDR3 DNA reads TGTGCCAGATTCCCCAGACCACCTAGCGCCGCTTCCTACGAGCAGTACGTC. Encoded protein: CARFPRPPSAASYEQYV.

V gene TRBV7-2 combines with J gene TRBJ2-7; 7 bases fit TRBD2. The germline CDR1 and CDR2 sequences are SGHTA and FQGNSA. The CDR3 covers 14 residues. V lost 1 base and J lost 3; bases outside the gene matches: 3. The CDR3 sequence is CASSLGGGFYEQYF. The DNA for the CDR3 is TGTGCCAGCAGCTTAGGCGGGGGATTCTACGAGCAGTACTTC.

V gene TRBV5-1 combines with J gene TRBJ2-1; TRBD2 is a possible D gene (6 bases). Trimming shortened V by 0 bases and J by 4 bases, and 8 bases separated the two germline ends. CDR3 length: 14 residues. The V gene's germline CDR1 is SGHRS and CDR2 YFSETQ. The CDR3 DNA sequence: TGCGCCAGCAGCTTGGAGGCGGGATACAATGAGCAGTTCTTC. Translated: CASSLEAGYNEQFF.

The rearrangement joins TRBV7-2 to TRBJ2-2, with 9 bases that match TRBD2. The V and J ends lost 7 bases and 4 bases, in that order; junction bases with no gene match: 10. Looked up from germline, CDR1 is SGHTA and CDR2 is FQGNSA. This CDR3 contains 16 residues. The CDR3 loop is CASTLGSSGGTGELFF. The DNA of the CDR3 is TGTGCCAGCACTCTAGGGAGTAGCGGGGGCACCGGGGAGCTGTTTTTT.

V and J are TRBV6-5 and TRBJ1-1, with unresolved D. CDR1 is MNHEY and CDR2 is SVGAGI in the germline V gene. The CDR3 runs to 12 residues. Trimming took 5 bases from V and 1 from J, leaving 5 bases between them. For the CDR3, the DNA is TGTGCCAGCAGTACTGGGAACACTGAAGCTTTCTTT. Its protein is CASSTGNTEAFF.

The gene calls are TRBV21-1 and TRBJ2-7; TRBD1 is the table's D call and was not checked against the DNA. TRBV21-1 is annotated as a pseudogene. The CDR3 covers 13 residues. The CDR3: CASITHRNYEQYF. Written as DNA, the CDR3 is TGTGCCAGCATCACCCACAGAAACTACGAGCAGTACTTC.

The V and J genes are TRBV19 and TRBJ1-2, with 7 nucleotides matching TRBD1. Germline V gene lookup returns CDR1 LNHDA and CDR2 SQIVND (reference sequence). There are 13 residues in the CDR3. Trimming took 6 bases from V and 4 from J; bases not matched to a gene: 5. Here the CDR3 reads CASSTGQTYGYTF. DNA of the CDR3: TGTGCCAGTAGCACGGGACAGACCTATGGCTACACCTTC.

V usage is TRBV18 and J usage is TRBJ1-2, with TRBD1 as a possible D gene (5 bases). The germline V gene encodes CDR1 KGHSH and CDR2 LQKENI. The CDR3 is 15 amino acids. Trimming removed 0 bases at V and 4 bases at J, with 12 bases between. The CDR3 loop reads CASSPPDVRGYGYTF. The CDR3 DNA reads as TGTGCCAGCTCACCACCGGACGTTAGGGGCTATGGCTACACCTTC.

The chain employs TRBV7-4 and TRBJ1-3, with D possibly being TRBD1 (5 bases). Deletions cut 0 bases from V and 4 bases from J, with 13 bases between. The CDR3 runs 16 residues. The germline CDR1 and CDR2 sequences are SGHVT and SQSDAQ. CDR3 sequence reads: CASSLAGLVVGNTIYF. DNA of the CDR3: TGTGCCAGCAGCTTAGCGGGGCTAGTGGTCGGAAACACCATATATTTT.

This chain uses TRBV19 with TRBJ1-5, with D maybe TRBD1 (6 bases). CDR1 is LNHDA and CDR2 is SQIVND in the germline V gene (reference sequence). The CDR3 covers 16 residues. Trimming took off 3 bases at V and 3 bases at J, with 15 bases between the two ends. The CDR3 coding sequence is TGTGCCAGTAGTATGCGGGGGCAGGGCTCCAATCAGCCCCAGCATTTT. It translates to CASSMRGQGSNQPQHF.

The chain uses TRBV5-1 and TRBJ1-5, with D tentatively TRBD1 (6 bases). V was pared by 4 bases and J by 7 bases, with 21 bases between. CDR3 length equals 16 residues. CDR1 and CDR2 (germline): SGHRS, YFSETQ. Here the CDR3 reads CASSETGQRGGQPQHF. CDR3 nucleotides: TGCGCCAGCAGCGAGACCGGACAGCGGGGAGGGCAGCCCCAGCATTTT.

This chain connects TRBV29-1 to TRBJ2-1, with D maybe TRBD1 (6 bases). The CDR3 consists of 15 residues. Germline V gives CDR1 SQVTM, CDR2 ANQGSEA. The V end was cut by 1 base, the J end by 0 bases, with 10 bases between. CDR3 in DNA: TGCAGCGTTGAAGGGACAGATAGCTCCTACAATGAGCAGTTCTTC. Its translation: CSVEGTDSSYNEQFF.

This clone has only a few counts. The gene calls are TRBV2 and TRBJ1-1, with 7 positions matching TRBD1. CDR1 and CDR2 from the germline V gene are SNHLY and FYNNEI. The CDR3 is made up of 14 amino acids. J lost 1 base, V lost 6 bases, and 5 bases had no gene match. CDR3 nucleotide sequence: TGTGCCAGCAGCCCAAGACAGGGGAACACTGAAGCTTTCTTT. This codes for CASSPRQGNTEAFF.

This chain joins TRBV7-3 and TRBJ1-1; D might be TRBD1 (5 bases). CDR1 and CDR2 (germline): SGHTA, FQGTGA. The germline V and J ends were trimmed by 5 bases and 1 base, with 8 bases remaining between them. This CDR3 region has 13 residues. The CDR3 DNA sequence: TGTGCCAGCAGCACCACAGGGAACACTGAAGCTTTCTTT. This translates into CASSTTGNTEAFF. Based on the CDR3 plus reference TRBV7-3 and TRBJ1-1, the full variable domain is GAGVSQTPSNKVTEKGKYVELRCDPISGHTALYWYRQSLGQGPEFLIYFQGTGAADDSGLPNDRFFAVRPEGSVSTLKIQRTERGDSAVYLCASSTTGNTEAFFGQGTRLTVV.